The clone carrying this T cell receptor (beta chain) was found once. The CDR3 has 15 amino acids. V was pared by 5 bases and J by 5 bases, with 8 bases of the junction left unmatched. CDR1 is SGHAT and CDR2 is FQNNGV in the germline V gene. These data originate in a study of human T cells and chemical hapten exposure. Time point specified: pre-sensitization, week 0. As to treatment: therapeutic diphenylcyclopropenone sensitization with weekly scalp DPC. The library attached unique molecular identifiers to individual cDNA molecules. TCRdb re-called the RACE reads with MiXCR, one entry per CDR3 protein. The sample lists around 56,000 distinct CDR3 sequences; roughly 10% were seen once.

The input for sequencing was whole blood, taken in connection with sensitization to the hapten diphenylcyclopropenone (DPC). The receptor was derived from a man between 35 and 55 years old with alopecia areata. Some clones in this sample may be carry-over from other donors' samples. The chain couples TRBV11-2 to TRBJ2-5, with 10 bases fitting TRBD1. DNA for the CDR3: TGTGCCAGCAGCCCGGACAGGGGGAATCGTGAGACCCAGTACTTC. It translates to CASSPDRGNRETQYF. Filled out from reference TRBV11-2 and TRBJ2-5, the complete variable domain reads EAGVAQSPRYKIIEKRQSVAFWCNPISGHATLYWYQQILGQGPKLLIQFQNNGVVDDSQLPKDRFSAERLKGVDSTLKIQPAKLEDSAVYLCASSPDRGNRETQYFGPGTRLLVL.